The 8 T cell receptor beta chains below come from one sample, sequenced in a study of tumor and adjacent non-tumor tissue in lung cancer. This sample's RNA came from whole unsorted tissue. The library came from three nested PCR rounds adapted from ARM-PCR protocols. TCRdb ran MiXCR on the multiplex PCR reads and lists one entry per CDR3 protein. Of more than 75,000 distinct CDR3 sequences listed, roughly 70% are singletons. What was sequenced was lung tumor tissue. The source is an older woman with non-small cell lung cancer.

This clonotype showed up just a few times. V and J are TRBV19 and TRBJ2-6; a weak D match, TRBD2 (5 bases). Germline-derived CDR1 and CDR2 are LNHDA and SQIVND (reference sequence). The CDR3 sequence is 16 residues long. V lost 3 bases and J 1 base, leaving 10 bases between the germline ends. The chain's CDR3 is CASSIRRDSGANVLTF. The DNA for the CDR3 is TGTGCCAGTAGTATTAGACGGGATTCTGGGGCCAACGTCCTGACTTTC.

As for this clonotype: This may be a read error, as it is one base from a much larger clone. The chain uses TRBV10-2 and TRBJ2-2; D tentatively reads TRBD1 or TRBD2 (6 bases each). In germline, CDR1 is WSHSY, CDR2 SAAADI. This CDR3 comprises 15 residues. Here the CDR3 DNA reads TGCGCCAGCAACCTGGGGGGAGGACAGACCGGGGAGCTGTCTTTT. Its translation: CASNLGGGQTGELSF.

About this clonotype itself: The junction does not match germline at one end; this may be a read error. The chain uses TRBV12-3 or TRBV12-4 and TRBJ2-1; D assignment may be TRBD1 or TRBD2 (7 bases each). The CDR3 consists of 11 residues. The CDR3 DNA follows: TGTGCTAGCAGCTCCAGGGGGGGTGCGTTATTC. Translating it yields CASSSRGGALF.

Turning to this clonotype: This may arise from a read error, as a much more abundant clone is one base away. The chain joins TRBV20-1 to TRBJ2-7, with D unresolved. Per the germline V gene, CDR1 is DFQATT and CDR2 is SNEGSKA (reference sequence). The length of the CDR3 is 13 residues. CDR3 residues: CSARPVSSFEQYF. DNA of the CDR3: TGCAGTGCTAGACCGGTTAGCTCCTTCGAGCAGTACTTC.

With regard to this clonotype: An end of the junction does not agree with germline; a read error may underlie this. The V and J genes are TRBV12-3 or TRBV12-4 and TRBJ2-1; TRBD2 aligns across 7 bases. The CDR3 is 15 amino acids. This CDR3 is CDSSLRGVHYNEHIF. The DNA of the CDR3 is TGTGACAGCAGTTTACGGGGGGTACACTACAATGAGCACATCTTC.

On this clonotype: A much more abundant neighbour one base away suggests this may be a read error. The V gene is TRBV14, the J gene TRBJ1-6; D gene unclear. The CDR3 totals 13 residues. The germline V gene has CDR1 SGHDN and CDR2 FVKESK. The CDR3 sequence is CASRANLNSSLHF. Here the CDR3 DNA reads TGTGCCAGCAGGGCAAACTTAAATTCATCCCTCCACTTT.

On this clonotype itself: Given a much more abundant clone one base away, this may be a read error. The chain employs TRBV28 and TRBJ1-2; D is unclear. The V gene lost 6 bases and the J gene lost 7 bases, with 18 bases spanning the gap. Germline V CDR1 and CDR2: MDHEN, SYDVKM. The CDR3 is made up of 14 amino acids. This CDR3 is CASRRHGGSSGYTF. The CDR3 DNA reads as TGTGCCAGCAGACGACATGGAGGGTCCTCTGGCTACACCTTC.

With respect to this clonotype: Its ends do not fully match the called genes, so a read error is possible. This chain connects TRBV28 to TRBJ2-1; the match to TRBD2 covers 11 bases. Germline CDR1 MDHEN, CDR2 SYDVKM. The CDR3 extends over 18 amino acids. In nucleotides, the CDR3 is TGTGCCAGCAGTGGGGGTAGCGGGAGGGAGAGCCCCTACAATGAGCAGCTCTTC. Translation: CASSGGSGRESPYNEQLF.